These 17 T cell receptor beta chains share one sample of origin, sequenced in a study of cytomegalovirus exposure and HLA in healthy donors. Primers included in the PCR were 60 Vbeta and 13 Jbeta primers. Here immunoSEQ multiplex PCR was the method, and the copy in TCRdb shows in-frame clones only, minus some. This sample has roughly 100,000 clones; approximately 80% occur once, and the top ten carry around 0.76%. The sequencing input was PBMCs. These receptors came from a woman aged 55-70 years in good health and CMV-seronegative.

The chain has TRBV7-9 and TRBJ2-7, with D perhaps TRBD2 (6 bases). The CDR3 is made up of 14 amino acids. Per germline, CDR1 SEHNR and CDR2 FQNEAQ (reference sequence). The V end was cut by 8 bases, the J end by 0 bases, with 14 bases between. The CDR3, as DNA: TGTGCCAGCCAAGCCGGAGGGAGCTCCTACGAGCAGTACTTC. Its translation is CASQAGGSSYEQYF.

The chain uses TRBV9 and TRBJ1-2; 7 bases are shared with TRBD1. Germline-derived CDR1 and CDR2 are SGDLS and YYNGEE. The ends lost 3 bases at V and 2 bases at J; junction bases unmatched: 7. CDR3 length equals 15 residues. The CDR3 reads CASSGDREWNYGYTF. The CDR3 region has the DNA TGTGCCAGCAGCGGCGACAGGGAATGGAACTATGGCTACACCTTC. Full variable domain (missing parts from reference TRBV9 and TRBJ1-2): DSGVTQTPKHLITATGQRVTLRCSPRSGDLSVYWYQQSLDQGLQFLIQYYNGEERAKGNILERFSAQQFPDLHSELNLSSLELGDSALYFCASSGDREWNYGYTFGSGTRLTVV.

CDR3 in DNA: TGTGCCAGCAGTGAAGGTAGCGGGGGCACCTACGAGCAGTACTTC. Translated: CASSEGSGGTYEQYF. J is TRBJ2-7 and V is TRBV25-1; 9 positions match TRBD2. The CDR3 is 15 residues long. Germline V gene lookup returns CDR1 MGHDK and CDR2 SYGVNS. The V and J ends lost 2 bases and 2 bases, in that order; junction bases with no gene match: 4.

The chain recombines TRBV7-8 with TRBJ1-5; TRBD1 agrees at 7 bases. In germline, CDR1 is SGHVS, CDR2 FQNEAQ. With V trimmed by 5 bases and J by 7 bases, 11 bases remained unmatched. The CDR3 consists of 15 residues. CDR3 sequence reads: CASSILRTGGQPQHF. The CDR3 nucleotides read TGTGCCAGCAGCATCTTACGGACAGGTGGCCAGCCCCAGCATTTT.

V is TRBV7-2 and J is TRBJ1-1; possibly TRBD1 for D (6 bases). Trimming cost V 5 bases and J 2 bases, with 9 bases left between them. The CDR3 covers 13 residues. The germline CDR1 and CDR2 sequences are SGHTA and FQGNSA. The CDR3 spells CASSADRNTEAFF. CDR3 in DNA: TGTGCCAGCAGCGCGGACAGAAACACTGAAGCTTTCTTT.

This clone was recorded only once. This chain joins TRBV7-8 and TRBJ2-1; D may be TRBD1 (5 bases). V dropped 2 bases and J dropped 3 bases, with 11 bases sitting between them. CDR3 size: 15 residues. CDR1 is SGHVS, CDR2 FQNEAQ, per germline. CDR3 DNA: TGTGCCAGCAGCTTATACCAGGGCCACTACAATGAGCAGTTCTTC. It specifies CASSLYQGHYNEQFF.

The V gene is TRBV25-1, the J gene TRBJ1-2; no clear D. Germline V gene lookup returns CDR1 MGHDK and CDR2 SYGVNS. The CDR3 covers 11 residues. V lost 4 bases to trimming and J lost 6 bases, with 6 bases between them. The CDR3 nucleotides are TGTGCCAGCAGTGGGCACCATGGCTACACCTTC. This encodes CASSGHHGYTF.

The chain uses TRBV19 and TRBJ2-7; D remains ambiguous. Germline assignment: CDR1 LNHDA and CDR2 SQIVND (reference sequence). With 3 bases removed from V and 3 bases from J, the gap between germline ends came to 9 bases. This CDR3 contains 13 residues. For the CDR3, the DNA is TGTGCCAGTAGTATCGCGCCTGACTACGAGCAGTACTTC. It encodes CASSIAPDYEQYF.

The chain carries TRBV29-1 and TRBJ1-4; weak D call: TRBD1 (6 bases). The germline V gene encodes CDR1 SQVTM and CDR2 ANQGSEA. CDR3 length: 13 residues. With 3 bases removed from V and 4 bases from J, the gap between germline ends came to 9 bases. The CDR3 sequence is CSVEDRYNEKLFF. The CDR3 coding sequence is TGCAGCGTTGAGGACAGATATAATGAAAAACTGTTTTTT.

The chain combines TRBV6-5 with TRBJ2-7; 11 nucleotides match TRBD2. The CDR3 length is 15 residues. CDR1 is MNHEY and CDR2 is SVGAGI in the germline V gene. J lost 3 bases, V lost 0 bases, and 1 base had no gene match. In nucleotides, the CDR3 is TGTGCCAGCAGTTACTCTGGACTAGCGGGCTACGAGCAGTACTTC. It translates to CASSYSGLAGYEQYF.

The chain has TRBV10-3 and TRBJ2-1, with 8 positions matching TRBD1. This CDR3 spans 17 amino acids. CDR1 ENHRY and CDR2 SYGVKD come from the germline V gene. Trimming took 0 bases from V and 0 from J; bases not matched to a gene: 4. CDR3 in amino acids: CAISESKGQASYNEQFF. The CDR3 DNA is TGTGCCATCAGTGAGTCAAAGGGACAGGCCTCCTACAATGAGCAGTTCTTC.

V usage is TRBV28 and J usage is TRBJ2-2; TRBD1 aligns across 7 bases. The CDR3 length is 15 residues. CDR1 MDHEN and CDR2 SYDVKM come from the germline V gene. V was pared by 5 bases and J by 3 bases, with 6 bases of the junction left unmatched. DNA of the CDR3: TGTGCCAGCAGTCCTGGGACAGAGCACACCGGGGAGCTGTTTTTT. It specifies CASSPGTEHTGELFF.

This sequence joins TRBV9 and TRBJ1-1; TRBD1 agrees at 7 bases. The CDR3 has 17 residues. Germline V gene data show CDR1 as SGDLS and CDR2 as YYNGEE. Germline trimming cut 0 bases from V and 3 bases from J; bases unmatched to any gene: 11. The CDR3 DNA reads as TGTGCCAGCAGCGTAGTGGGACAGCCATCATGGGACACTGAAGCTTTCTTT. Its translation: CASSVVGQPSWDTEAFF. Using reference TRBV9 and TRBJ1-1 for the parts outside the CDR3, the full variable domain is DSGVTQTPKHLITATGQRVTLRCSPRSGDLSVYWYQQSLDQGLQFLIQYYNGEERAKGNILERFSAQQFPDLHSELNLSSLELGDSALYFCASSVVGQPSWDTEAFFGQGTRLTVV.

The chain recombines TRBV5-1 with TRBJ1-4, with TRBD1 matching 7 bases. The CDR3 is 15 residues long. Trimming removed 2 bases from V and 4 bases from J; junction bases left unmatched: 5. Germline V gives CDR1 SGHRS, CDR2 YFSETQ. CDR3 bases: TGCGCCAGCAGCTTAGACAGGGCCGGTAATGAAAAACTGTTTTTT. It yields the protein CASSLDRAGNEKLFF. Full variable domain (remainder filled in from reference TRBV5-1 and TRBJ1-4): KAGVTQTPRYLIKTRGQQVTLSCSPISGHRSVSWYQQTPGQGLQFLFEYFSETQRNKGNFPGRFSGRQFSNSRSEMNVSTLELGDSALYLCASSLDRAGNEKLFFGSGTQLSVL.

The genes are TRBV11-2 and TRBJ1-2; tentatively, D is TRBD1 (5 bases). This CDR3 comprises 14 residues. V was cut by 0 bases and J by 6 bases, with 11 bases left in between. Per the germline V gene, CDR1 is SGHAT and CDR2 is FQNNGV. CDR3 bases: TGTGCCAGCAGCTTAGATCCCAGGGTGGATGGCTACACCTTC. Its protein is CASSLDPRVDGYTF.

This chain uses TRBV7-2 with TRBJ1-1; D might be TRBD1 (5 bases). Germline V CDR1 and CDR2: SGHTA, FQGNSA. V was clipped by 5 bases and J by 2 bases, with 12 bases between them. This CDR3 contains 14 residues. The CDR3 here is CASSPHQGNTEAFF. The DNA for the CDR3 is TGTGCCAGCAGCCCCCACCAGGGCAACACTGAAGCTTTCTTT.

This clone was seen just once. The chain couples TRBV28 to TRBJ2-2; D perhaps matches TRBD2 (5 bases). The CDR3 contains 15 residues. Between the trimmed V and J ends, which lost 7 bases and 2 bases, there was a span of 14 bases. Per germline, CDR1 MDHEN and CDR2 SYDVKM. CDR3 loop: CASTTRGRNTGELFF. In DNA form, the CDR3 reads TGTGCCAGCACCACTAGAGGCCGAAACACCGGGGAGCTGTTTTTT.